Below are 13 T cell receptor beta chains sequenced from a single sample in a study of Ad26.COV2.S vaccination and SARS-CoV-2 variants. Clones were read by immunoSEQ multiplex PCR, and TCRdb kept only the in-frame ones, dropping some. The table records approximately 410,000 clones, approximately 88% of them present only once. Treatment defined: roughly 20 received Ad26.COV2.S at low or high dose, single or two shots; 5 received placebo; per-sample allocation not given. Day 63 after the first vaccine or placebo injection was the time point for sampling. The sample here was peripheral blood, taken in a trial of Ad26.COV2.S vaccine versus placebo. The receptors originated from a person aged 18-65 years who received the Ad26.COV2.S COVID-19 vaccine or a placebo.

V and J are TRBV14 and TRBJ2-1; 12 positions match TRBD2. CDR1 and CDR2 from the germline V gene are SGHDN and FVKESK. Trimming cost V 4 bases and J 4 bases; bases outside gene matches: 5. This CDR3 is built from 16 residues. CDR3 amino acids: CASSPRTSGVYNEQFF. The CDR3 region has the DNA TGTGCCAGCAGCCCTAGGACTAGCGGGGTATACAATGAGCAGTTCTTC. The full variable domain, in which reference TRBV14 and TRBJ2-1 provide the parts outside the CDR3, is EAGVTQFPSHSVIEKGQTVTLRCDPISGHDNLYWYRRVMGKEIKFLLHFVKESKQDESGMPNNRFLAERTGGTYSTLKVQPAELEDSGVYFCASSPRTSGVYNEQFFGPGTRLTVL.

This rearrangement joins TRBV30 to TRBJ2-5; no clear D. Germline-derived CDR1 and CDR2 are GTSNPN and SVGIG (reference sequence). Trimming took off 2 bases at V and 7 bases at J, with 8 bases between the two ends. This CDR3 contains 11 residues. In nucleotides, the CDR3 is TGTGCCTGGAGTACGGACCGGACCCAGTACTTC. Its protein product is CAWSTDRTQYF.

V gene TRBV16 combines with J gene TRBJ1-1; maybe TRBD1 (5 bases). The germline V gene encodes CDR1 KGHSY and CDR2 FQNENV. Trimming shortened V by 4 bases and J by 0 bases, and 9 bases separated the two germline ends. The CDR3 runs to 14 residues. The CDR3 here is CASSRQTVNTEAFF. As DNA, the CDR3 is TGTGCCAGCAGCCGCCAGACAGTGAACACTGAAGCTTTCTTT.

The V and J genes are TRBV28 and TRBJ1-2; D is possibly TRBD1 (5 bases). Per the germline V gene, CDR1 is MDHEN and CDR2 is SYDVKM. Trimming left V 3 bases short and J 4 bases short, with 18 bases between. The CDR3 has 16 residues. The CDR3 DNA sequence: TGTGCCAGCAGTTTCAGAGGGGACCATCCACCCTATGGCTACACCTTC. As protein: CASSFRGDHPPYGYTF.

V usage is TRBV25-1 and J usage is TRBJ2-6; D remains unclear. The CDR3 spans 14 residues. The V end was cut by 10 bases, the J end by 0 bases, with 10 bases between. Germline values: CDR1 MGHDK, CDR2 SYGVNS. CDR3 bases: TGTGCCACCGAATTGTTCTCTGGGGCCAACGTCCTGACTTTC. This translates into CATELFSGANVLTF. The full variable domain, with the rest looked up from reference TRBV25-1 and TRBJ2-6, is EADIYQTPRYLVIGTGKKITLECSQTMGHDKMYWYQQDPGMELHLIHYSYGVNSTEKGDLSSESTVSRIRTEHFPLTLESARPSHTSQYLCATELFSGANVLTFGAGSRLTVL.

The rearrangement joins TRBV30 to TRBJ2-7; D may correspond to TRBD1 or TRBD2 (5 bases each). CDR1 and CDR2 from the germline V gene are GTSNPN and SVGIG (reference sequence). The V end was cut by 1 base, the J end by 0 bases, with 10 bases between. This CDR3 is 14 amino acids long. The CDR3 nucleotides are TGTGCCTGGAGTGGCCCAGGGAGCTCCTACGAGCAGTACTTC. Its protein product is CAWSGPGSSYEQYF.

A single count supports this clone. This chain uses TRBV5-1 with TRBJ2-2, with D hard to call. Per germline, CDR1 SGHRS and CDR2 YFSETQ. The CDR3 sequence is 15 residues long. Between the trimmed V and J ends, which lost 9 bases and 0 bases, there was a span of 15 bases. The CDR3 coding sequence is TGCGCCACCTCGTACCGGAGCGCGAACACCGGGGAGCTGTTTTTT. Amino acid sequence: CATSYRSANTGELFF.

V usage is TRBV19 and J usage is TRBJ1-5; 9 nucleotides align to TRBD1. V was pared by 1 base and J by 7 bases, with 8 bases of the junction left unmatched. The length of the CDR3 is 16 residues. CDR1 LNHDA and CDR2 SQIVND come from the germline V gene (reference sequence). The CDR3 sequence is CASSIVGTGIGQPQHF. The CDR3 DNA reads TGTGCCAGTAGTATAGTAGGGACAGGGATTGGCCAGCCCCAGCATTTT.

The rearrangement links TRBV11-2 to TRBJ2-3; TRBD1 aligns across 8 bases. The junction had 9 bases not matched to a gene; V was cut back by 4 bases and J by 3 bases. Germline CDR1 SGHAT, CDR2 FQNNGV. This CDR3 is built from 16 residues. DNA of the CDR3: TGTGCCAGCAGCTCTGGACAGGGTGTGAGGACAGATACGCAGTATTTT. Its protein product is CASSSGQGVRTDTQYF.

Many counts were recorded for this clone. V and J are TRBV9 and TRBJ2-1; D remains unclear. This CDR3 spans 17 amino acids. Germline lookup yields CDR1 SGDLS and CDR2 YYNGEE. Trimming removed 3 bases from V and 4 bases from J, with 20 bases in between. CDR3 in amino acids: CASSATGAIRSYNEQFF. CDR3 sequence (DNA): TGTGCCAGCAGCGCAACCGGCGCTATTCGATCGTACAATGAGCAGTTCTTC. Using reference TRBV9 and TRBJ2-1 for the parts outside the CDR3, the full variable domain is DSGVTQTPKHLITATGQRVTLRCSPRSGDLSVYWYQQSLDQGLQFLIQYYNGEERAKGNILERFSAQQFPDLHSELNLSSLELGDSALYFCASSATGAIRSYNEQFFGPGTRLTVL.

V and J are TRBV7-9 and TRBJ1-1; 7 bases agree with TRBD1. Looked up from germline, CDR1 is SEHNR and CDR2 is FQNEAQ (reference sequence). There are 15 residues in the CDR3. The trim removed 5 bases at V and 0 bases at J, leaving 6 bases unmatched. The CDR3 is CASSKLGTVNTEAFF. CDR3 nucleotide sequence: TGTGCCAGCAGCAAACTCGGGACAGTGAACACTGAAGCTTTCTTT.

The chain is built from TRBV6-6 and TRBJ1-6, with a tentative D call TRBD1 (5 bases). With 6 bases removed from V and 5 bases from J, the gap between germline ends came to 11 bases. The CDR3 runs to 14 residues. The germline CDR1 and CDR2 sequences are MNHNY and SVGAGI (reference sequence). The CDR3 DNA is TGTGCCAGCAGGGAGTGGGGCAATAATTCACCCCTCCACTTT. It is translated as CASREWGNNSPLHF.

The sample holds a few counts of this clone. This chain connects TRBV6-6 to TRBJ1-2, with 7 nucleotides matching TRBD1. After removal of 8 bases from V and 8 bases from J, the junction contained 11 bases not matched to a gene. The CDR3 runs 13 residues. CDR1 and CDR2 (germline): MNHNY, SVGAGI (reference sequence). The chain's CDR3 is CASGTGEWNGYTF. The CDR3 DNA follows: TGTGCCAGCGGAACAGGGGAGTGGAACGGCTACACCTTC.